This T cell receptor (beta chain) was found in a study of naive and memory T cell subsets. After CD4 positive bead selection, the CD4-negative fraction gave CD8 T cells. This clonotype occurred many times. Its specificity is unknown. The beta constant-region primer was an equimolar mix of two oligonucleotides covering TRBC1 and TRBC2. Using its own MiXCR run on the UMI-ligation and nested PCR reads, TCRdb lists one record per CDR3 protein. The sample has 70,000 to 95,000 distinct CDR3 sequences; about 7% are singletons. The CDR3 covers 13 residues. Germline V CDR1 and CDR2: MDHEN, SYDVKM. With 6 bases removed from V and 5 bases from J, the gap between germline ends came to 11 bases. Overall study findings and caveats: Over 90% of naive TCR sequences appeared only once, unlike memory subsets. Gini index rose across naive, CM, EM and EMRA in CD4 and CD8.

This receptor was taken from a human donor in good health. Sequencing input: central memory CD4+ T cells from blood. This chain joins TRBV28 and TRBJ1-5; TRBD1 might be the D (5 bases). The CDR3 DNA sequence: TGTGCCAGCAGGGGGGACGGTGATCAGCCCCAGCATTTT. Translating it yields CASRGDGDQPQHF.